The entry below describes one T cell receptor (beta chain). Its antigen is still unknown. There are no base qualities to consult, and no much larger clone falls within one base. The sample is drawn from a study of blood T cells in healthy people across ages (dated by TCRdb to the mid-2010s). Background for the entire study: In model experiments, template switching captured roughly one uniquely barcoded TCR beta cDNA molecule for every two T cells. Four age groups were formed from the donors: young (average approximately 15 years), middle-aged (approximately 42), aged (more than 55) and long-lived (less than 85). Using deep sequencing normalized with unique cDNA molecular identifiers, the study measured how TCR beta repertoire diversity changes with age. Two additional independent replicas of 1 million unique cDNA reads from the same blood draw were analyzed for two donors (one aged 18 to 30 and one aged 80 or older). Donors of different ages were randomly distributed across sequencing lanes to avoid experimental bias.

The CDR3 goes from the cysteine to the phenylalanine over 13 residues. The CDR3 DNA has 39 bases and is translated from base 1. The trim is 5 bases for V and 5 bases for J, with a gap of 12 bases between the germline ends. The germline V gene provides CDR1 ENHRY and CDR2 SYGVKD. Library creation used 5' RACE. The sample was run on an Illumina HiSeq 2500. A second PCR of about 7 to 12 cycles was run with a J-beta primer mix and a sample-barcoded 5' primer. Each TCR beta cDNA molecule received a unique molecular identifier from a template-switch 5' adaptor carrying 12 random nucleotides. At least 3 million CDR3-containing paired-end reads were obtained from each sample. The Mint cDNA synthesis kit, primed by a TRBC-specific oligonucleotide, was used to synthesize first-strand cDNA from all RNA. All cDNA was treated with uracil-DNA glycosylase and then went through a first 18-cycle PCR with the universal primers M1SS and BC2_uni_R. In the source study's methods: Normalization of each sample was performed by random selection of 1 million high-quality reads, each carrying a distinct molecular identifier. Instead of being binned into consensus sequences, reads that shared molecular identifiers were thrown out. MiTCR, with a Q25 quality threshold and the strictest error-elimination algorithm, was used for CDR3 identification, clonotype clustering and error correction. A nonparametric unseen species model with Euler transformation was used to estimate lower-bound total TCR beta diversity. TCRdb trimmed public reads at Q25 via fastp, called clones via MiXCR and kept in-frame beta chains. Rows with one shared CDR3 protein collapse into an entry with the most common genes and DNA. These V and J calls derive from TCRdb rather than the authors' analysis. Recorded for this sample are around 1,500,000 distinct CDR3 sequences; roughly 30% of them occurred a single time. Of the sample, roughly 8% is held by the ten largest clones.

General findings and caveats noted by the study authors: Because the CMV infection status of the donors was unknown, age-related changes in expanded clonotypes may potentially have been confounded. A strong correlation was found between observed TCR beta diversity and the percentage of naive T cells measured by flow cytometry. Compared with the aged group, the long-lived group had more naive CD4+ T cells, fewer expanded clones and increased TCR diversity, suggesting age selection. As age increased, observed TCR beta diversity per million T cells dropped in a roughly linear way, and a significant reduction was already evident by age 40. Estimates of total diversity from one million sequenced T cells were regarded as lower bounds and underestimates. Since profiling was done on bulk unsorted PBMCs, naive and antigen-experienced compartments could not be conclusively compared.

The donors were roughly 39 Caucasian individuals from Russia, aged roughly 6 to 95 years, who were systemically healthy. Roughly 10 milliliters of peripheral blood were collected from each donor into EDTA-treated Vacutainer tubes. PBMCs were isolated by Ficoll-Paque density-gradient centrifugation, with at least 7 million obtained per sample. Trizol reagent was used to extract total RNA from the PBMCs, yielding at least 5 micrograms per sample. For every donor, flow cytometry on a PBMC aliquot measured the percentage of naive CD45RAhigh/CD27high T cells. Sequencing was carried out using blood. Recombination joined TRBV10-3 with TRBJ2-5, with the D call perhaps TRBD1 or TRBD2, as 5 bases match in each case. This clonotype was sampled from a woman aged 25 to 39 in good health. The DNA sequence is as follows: TGTGCCATCAGTCGGACGGGGCGGGAGACCCAGTACTTC. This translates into CAISRTGRETQYF.